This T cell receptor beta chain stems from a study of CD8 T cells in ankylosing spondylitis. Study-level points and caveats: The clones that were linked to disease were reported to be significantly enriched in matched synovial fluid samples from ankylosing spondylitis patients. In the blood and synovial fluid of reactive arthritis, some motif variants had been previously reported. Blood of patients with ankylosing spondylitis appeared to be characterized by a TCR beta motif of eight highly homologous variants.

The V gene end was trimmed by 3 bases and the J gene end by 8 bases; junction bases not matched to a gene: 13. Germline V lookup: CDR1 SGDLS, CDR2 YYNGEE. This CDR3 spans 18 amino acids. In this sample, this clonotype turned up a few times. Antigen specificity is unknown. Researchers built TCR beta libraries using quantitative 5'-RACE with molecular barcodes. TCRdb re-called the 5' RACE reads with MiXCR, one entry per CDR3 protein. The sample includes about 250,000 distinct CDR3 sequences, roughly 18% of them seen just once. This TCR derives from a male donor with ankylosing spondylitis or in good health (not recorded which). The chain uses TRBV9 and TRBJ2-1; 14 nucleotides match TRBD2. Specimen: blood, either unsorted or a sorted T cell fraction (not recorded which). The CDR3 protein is CASSARLAGGGATDEQFF. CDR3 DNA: TGTGCCAGCAGCGCCCGACTAGCGGGAGGGGGAGCGACGGATGAGCAGTTCTTC.